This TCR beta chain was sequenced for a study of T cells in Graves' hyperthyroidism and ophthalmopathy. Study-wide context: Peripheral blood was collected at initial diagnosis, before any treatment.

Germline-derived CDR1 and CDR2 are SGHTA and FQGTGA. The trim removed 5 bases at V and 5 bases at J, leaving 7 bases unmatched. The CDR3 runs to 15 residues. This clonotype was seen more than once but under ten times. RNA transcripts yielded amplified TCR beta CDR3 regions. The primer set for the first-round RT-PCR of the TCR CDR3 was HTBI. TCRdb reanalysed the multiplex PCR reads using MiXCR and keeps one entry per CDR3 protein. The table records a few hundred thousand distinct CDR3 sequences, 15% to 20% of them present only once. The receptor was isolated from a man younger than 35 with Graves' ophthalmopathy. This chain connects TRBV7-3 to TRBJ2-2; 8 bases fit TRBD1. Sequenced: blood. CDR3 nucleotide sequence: TGTGCCAGCAGCCCTACCGGGACAGGTACCGGGGAGCTGTTTTTT. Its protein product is CASSPTGTGTGELFF.